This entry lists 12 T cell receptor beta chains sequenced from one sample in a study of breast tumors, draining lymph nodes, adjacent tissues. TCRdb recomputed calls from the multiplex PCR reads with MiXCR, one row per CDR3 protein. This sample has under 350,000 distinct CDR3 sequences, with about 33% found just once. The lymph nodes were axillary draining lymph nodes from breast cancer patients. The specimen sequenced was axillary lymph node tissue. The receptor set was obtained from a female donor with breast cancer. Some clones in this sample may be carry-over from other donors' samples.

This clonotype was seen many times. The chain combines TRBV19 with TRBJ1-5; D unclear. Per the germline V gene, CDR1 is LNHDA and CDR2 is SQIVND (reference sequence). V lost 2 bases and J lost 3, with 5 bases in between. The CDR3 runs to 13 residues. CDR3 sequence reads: CASSISLNQPQHF. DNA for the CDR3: TGTGCCAGTAGTATATCACTCAATCAGCCCCAGCATTTT. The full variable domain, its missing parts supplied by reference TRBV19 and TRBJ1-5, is DGGITQSPKYLFRKEGQNVTLSCEQNLNHDAMYWYRQDPGQGLRLIYYSQIVNDFQKGDIAEGYSVSREKKESFPLTVTSAQKNPTAFYLCASSISLNQPQHFGDGTRLSIL.

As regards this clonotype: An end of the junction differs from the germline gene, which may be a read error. CDR3 sequence: CSVEGPGTGVF. Written as DNA, the CDR3 is TGCAGCGTTGAAGGACCGGGGACAGGGGTTTTT. The chain links TRBV29-1 to TRBJ2-2, with TRBD1 identical over 10 bases. The CDR3 length is 11 residues. CDR1 is SQVTM, CDR2 ANQGSEA, per germline.

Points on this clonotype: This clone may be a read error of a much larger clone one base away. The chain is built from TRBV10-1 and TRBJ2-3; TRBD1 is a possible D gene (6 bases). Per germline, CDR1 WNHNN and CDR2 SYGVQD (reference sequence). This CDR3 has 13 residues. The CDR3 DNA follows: TGTGCCAGTAGAGCTAGGGGGAGAGATACGCAGTATTTT. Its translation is CASRARGRDTQYF.

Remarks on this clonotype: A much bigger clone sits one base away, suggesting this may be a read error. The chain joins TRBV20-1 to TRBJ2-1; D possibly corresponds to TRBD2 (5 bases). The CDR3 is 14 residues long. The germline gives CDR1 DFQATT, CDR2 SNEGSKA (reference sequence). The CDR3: CSVRDSGTYNEQFF. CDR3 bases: TGCAGTGTTAGAGACTCCGGGACCTACAATGAGCAGTTCTTC.

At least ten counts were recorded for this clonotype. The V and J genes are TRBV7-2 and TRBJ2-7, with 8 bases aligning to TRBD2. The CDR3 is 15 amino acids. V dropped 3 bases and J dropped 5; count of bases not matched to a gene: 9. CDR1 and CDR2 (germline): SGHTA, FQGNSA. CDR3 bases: TGTGCCAGCAGCTTTAGGGGACTAGTTACCGACGAGCAGTACTTC. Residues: CASSFRGLVTDEQYF.

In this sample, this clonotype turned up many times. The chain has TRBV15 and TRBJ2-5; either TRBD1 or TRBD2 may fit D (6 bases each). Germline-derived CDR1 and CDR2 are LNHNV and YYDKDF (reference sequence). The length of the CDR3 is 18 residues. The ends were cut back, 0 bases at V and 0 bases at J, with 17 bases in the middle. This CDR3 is CATSRDLGGGINQETQYF. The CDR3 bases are TGTGCCACCAGCAGAGATCTCGGGGGCGGGATCAACCAAGAGACCCAGTACTTC.

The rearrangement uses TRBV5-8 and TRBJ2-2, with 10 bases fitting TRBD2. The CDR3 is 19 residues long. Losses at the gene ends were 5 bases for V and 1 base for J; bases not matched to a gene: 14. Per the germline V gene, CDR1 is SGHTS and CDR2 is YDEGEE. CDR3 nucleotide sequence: TGTGCCAGCAGTAGGACTAAGGTAGCGGGAGGCCAGAACACCGGGGAGCTGTTTTTT. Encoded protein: CASSRTKVAGGQNTGELFF. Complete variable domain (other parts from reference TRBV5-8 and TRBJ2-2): EAGVTQSPTHLIKTRGQQATLRCSPISGHTSVYWYQQALGLGLQFLLWYDEGEERNRGNFPPRFSGRQFPNYSSELNVNALELEDSALYLCASSRTKVAGGQNTGELFFGEGSRLTVL.

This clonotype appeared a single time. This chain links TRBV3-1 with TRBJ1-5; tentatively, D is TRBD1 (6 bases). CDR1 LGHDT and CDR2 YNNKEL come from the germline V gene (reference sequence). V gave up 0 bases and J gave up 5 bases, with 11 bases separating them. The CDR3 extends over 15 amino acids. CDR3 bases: TGTGCCAGCAGCCAAGAAGACAGGTACGATCAGCCCCAGCATTTT. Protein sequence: CASSQEDRYDQPQHF.

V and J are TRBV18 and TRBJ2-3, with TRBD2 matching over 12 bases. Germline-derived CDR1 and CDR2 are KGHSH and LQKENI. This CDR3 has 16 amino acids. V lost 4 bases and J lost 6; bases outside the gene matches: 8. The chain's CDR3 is CASSRVLAGGSDTQYF. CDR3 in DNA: TGTGCCAGCTCACGGGTACTAGCGGGAGGTTCCGATACGCAGTATTTT.

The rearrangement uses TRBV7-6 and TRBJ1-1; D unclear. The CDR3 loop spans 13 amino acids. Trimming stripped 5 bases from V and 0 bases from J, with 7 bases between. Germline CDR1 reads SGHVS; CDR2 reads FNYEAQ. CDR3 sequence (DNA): TGTGCCAGCAGCCCGACACTGAACACTGAAGCTTTCTTT. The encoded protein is CASSPTLNTEAFF.

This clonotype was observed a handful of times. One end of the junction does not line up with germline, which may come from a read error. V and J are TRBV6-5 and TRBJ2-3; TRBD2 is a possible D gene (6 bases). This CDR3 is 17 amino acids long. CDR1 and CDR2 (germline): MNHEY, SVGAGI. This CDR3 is CASSHSPLASNTDTQYF. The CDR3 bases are TGTGCCAGCAGTCACTCCCCCCTAGCGAGTAACACAGATACGCAGTATTTT.

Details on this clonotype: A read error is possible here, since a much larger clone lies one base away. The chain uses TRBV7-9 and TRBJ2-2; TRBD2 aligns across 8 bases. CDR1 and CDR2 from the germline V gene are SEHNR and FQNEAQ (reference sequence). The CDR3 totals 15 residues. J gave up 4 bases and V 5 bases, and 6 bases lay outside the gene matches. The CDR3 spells CASSRRAGGTGELFF. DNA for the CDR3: TGTGCCAGCAGCAGGAGGGCGGGGGGCACCGGGGAGCTGTTTTTT.